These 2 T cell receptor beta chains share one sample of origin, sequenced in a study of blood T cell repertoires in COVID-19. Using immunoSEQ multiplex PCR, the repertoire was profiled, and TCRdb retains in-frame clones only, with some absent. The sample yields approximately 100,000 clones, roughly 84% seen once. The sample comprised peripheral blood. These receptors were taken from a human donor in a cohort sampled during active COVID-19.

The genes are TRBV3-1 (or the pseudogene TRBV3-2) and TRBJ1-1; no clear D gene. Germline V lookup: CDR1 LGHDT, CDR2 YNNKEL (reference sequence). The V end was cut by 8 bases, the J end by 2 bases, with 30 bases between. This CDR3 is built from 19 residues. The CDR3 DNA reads TGTGCCAGCGGTCCGAGGTTCCCGGTAATTGTATTTTTTAACACTGAAGCTTTCTTT. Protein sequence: CASGPRFPVIVFFNTEAFF.

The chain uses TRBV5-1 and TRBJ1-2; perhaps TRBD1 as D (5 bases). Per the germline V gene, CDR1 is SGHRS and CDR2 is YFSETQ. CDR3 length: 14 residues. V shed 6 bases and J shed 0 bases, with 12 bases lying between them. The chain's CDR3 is CASTPTASNYGYTF. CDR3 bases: TGCGCCAGCACCCCGACAGCGTCTAACTATGGCTACACCTTC.